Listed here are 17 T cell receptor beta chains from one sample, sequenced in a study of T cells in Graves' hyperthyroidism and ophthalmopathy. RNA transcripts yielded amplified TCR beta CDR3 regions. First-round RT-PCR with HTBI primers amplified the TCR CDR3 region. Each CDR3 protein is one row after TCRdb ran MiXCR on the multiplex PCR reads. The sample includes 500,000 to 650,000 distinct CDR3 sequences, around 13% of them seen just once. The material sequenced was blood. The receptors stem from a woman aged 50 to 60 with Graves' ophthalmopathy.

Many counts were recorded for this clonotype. CDR3: CASSTPGPGNEQFF. CDR3 in DNA: TGTGCCAGCAGCACACCGGGACCAGGCAATGAGCAGTTCTTC. The V and J genes are TRBV7-2 and TRBJ2-1, with D tentatively TRBD1 or TRBD2 (5 bases each). Trimming left V 5 bases short and J 6 bases short, with 14 bases between. CDR1 is SGHTA, CDR2 FQGNSA, per germline. The CDR3 runs to 14 residues.

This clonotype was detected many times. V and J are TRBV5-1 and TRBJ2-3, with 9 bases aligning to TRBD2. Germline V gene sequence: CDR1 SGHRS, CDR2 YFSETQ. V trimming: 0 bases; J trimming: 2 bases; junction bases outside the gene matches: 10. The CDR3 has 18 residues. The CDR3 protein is CASSLVRALAGFTDTQYF. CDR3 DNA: TGCGCCAGCAGCTTGGTCAGAGCGCTAGCGGGATTCACAGATACGCAGTATTTT.

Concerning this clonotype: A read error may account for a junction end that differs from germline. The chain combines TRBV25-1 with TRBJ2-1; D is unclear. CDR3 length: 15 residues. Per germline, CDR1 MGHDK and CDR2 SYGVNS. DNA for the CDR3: TGTGCCAACAGTGAATTTGTTCTAGGAAACAATGAGCAGTTCTTC. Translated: CANSEFVLGNNEQFF.

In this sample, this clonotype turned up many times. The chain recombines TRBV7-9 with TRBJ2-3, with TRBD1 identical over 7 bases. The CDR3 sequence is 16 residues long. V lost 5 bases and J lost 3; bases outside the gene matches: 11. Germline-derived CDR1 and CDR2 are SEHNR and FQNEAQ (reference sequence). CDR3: CASSRLRQGRTDTQYF. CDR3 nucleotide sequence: TGTGCCAGCAGCCGTCTTCGACAGGGTCGTACAGATACGCAGTATTTT. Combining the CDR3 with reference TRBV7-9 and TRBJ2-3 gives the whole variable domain DTGVSQNPRHKITKRGQNVTFRCDPISEHNRLYWYRQTLGQGPEFLTYFQNEAQLEKSRLLSDRFSAERPKGSFSTLEIQRTEQGDSAMYLCASSRLRQGRTDTQYFGPGTRLTVL.

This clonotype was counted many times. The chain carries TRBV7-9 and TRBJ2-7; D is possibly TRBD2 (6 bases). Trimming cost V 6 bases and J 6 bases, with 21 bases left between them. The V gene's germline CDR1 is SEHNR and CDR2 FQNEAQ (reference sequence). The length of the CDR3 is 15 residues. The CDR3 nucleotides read TGTGCCAGCAGTCCGTCCGGAACGGGAGATGCCGAGCAGTACTTC. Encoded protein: CASSPSGTGDAEQYF.

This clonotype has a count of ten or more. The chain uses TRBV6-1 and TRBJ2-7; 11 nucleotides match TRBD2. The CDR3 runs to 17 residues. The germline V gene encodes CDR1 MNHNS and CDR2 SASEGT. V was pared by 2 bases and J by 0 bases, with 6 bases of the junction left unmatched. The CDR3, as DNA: TGTGCCAGCAGTGAACTAGCGGGAGGACTATTCTCCTACGAGCAGTACTTC. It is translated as CASSELAGGLFSYEQYF.

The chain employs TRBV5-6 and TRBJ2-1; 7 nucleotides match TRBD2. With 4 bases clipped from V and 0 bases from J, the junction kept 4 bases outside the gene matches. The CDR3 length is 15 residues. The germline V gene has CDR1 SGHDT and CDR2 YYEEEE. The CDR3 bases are TGTGCCAGCAGCGATCCGGGGGGCTCCTACAATGAGCAGTTCTTC. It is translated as CASSDPGGSYNEQFF. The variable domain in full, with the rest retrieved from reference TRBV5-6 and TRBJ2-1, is DAGVTQSPTHLIKTRGQQVTLRCSPKSGHDTVSWYQQALGQGPQFIFQYYEEEERQRGNFPDRFSGHQFPNYSSELNVNALLLGDSALYLCASSDPGGSYNEQFFGPGTRLTVL.

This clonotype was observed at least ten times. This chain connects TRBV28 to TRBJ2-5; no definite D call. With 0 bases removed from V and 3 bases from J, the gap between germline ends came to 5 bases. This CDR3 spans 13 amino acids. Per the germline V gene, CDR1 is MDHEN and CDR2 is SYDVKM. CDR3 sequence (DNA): TGTGCCAGCAGTTTATGGGCAGAAGAGACCCAGTACTTC. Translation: CASSLWAEETQYF.

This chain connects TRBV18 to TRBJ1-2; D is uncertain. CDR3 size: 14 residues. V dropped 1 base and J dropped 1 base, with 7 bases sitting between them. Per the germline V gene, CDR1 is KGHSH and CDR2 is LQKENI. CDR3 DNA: TGTGCCAGCTCACCACAGCATGTTAACTATGGCTACACCTTC. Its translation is CASSPQHVNYGYTF.

CDR3 in amino acids: CASSQDRGLAETQYF. The CDR3 nucleotides read TGTGCCAGCAGCCAGGACAGGGGGTTAGCGGAGACCCAGTACTTC. The genes are TRBV14 and TRBJ2-5; 10 bases agree with TRBD1. In germline, CDR1 is SGHDN, CDR2 FVKESK. This CDR3 comprises 15 residues. With 3 bases clipped from V and 5 bases from J, the junction kept 6 bases outside the gene matches.

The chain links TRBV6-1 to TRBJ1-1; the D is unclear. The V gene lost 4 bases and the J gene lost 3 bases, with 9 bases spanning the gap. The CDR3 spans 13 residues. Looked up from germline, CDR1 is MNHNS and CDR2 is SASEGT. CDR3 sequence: CASSVGVYTEAFF. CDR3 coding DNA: TGTGCCAGCAGTGTTGGGGTGTACACTGAAGCTTTCTTT.

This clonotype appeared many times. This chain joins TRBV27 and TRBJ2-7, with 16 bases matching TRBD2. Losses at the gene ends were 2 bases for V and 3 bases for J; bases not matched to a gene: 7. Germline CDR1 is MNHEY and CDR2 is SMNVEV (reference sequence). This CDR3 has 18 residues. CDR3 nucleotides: TGTGCCAGCAGTTTAGCCGGGACTAGCGGGAGGGCATTCTACGAGCAGTACTTC. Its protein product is CASSLAGTSGRAFYEQYF.

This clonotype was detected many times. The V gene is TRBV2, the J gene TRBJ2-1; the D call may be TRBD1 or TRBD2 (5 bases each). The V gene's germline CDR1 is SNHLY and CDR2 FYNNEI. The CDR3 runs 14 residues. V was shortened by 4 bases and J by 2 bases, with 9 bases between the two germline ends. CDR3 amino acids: CASSGREPYNEQFF. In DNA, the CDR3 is TGTGCCAGCAGTGGCAGGGAGCCCTACAATGAGCAGTTCTTC.

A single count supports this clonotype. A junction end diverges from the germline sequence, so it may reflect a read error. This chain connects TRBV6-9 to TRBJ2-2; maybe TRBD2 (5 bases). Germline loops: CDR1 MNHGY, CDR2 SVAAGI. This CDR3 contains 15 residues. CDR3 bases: TGCACCAGCAGTTACGACTACCAGAACACCGGGGAGCTGTTTTTT. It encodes CTSSYDYQNTGELFF.

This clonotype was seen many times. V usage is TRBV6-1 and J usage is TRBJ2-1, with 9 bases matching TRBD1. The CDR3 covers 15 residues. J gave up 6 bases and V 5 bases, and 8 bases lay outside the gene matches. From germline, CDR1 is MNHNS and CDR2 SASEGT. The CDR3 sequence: CASSLAPGQGNEQFF. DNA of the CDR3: TGTGCCAGCAGTCTAGCCCCGGGACAGGGCAATGAGCAGTTCTTC.

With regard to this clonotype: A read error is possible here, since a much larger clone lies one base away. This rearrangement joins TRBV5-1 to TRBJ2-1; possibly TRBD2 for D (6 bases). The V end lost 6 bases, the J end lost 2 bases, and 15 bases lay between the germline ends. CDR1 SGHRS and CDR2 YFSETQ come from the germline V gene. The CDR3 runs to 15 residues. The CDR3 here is CASNYLLAPYNEQFF. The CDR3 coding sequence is TGCGCCAGCAACTACCTCCTAGCGCCCTACAATGAGCAGTTCTTC. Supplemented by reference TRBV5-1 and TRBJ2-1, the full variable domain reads KAGVTQTPRYLIKTRGQQVTLSCSPISGHRSVSWYQQTPGQGLQFLFEYFSETQRNKGNFPGRFSGRQFSNSRSEMNVSTLELGDSALYLCASNYLLAPYNEQFFGPGTRLTVL.

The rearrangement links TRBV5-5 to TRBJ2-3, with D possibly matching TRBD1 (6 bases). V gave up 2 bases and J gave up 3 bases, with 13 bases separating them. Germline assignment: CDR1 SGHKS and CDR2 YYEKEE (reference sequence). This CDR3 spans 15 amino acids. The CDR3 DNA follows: TGTGCCAGCAGCTTTTATCAGGGGTCGACAGATACGCAGTATTTT. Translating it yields CASSFYQGSTDTQYF.